The following is a TCR beta chain sequence with its context. Clones were read by immunoSEQ multiplex PCR, and TCRdb kept only the in-frame ones, dropping some. The repertoire includes about 320,000 clones, around 90% of them detected once, and approximately 5.5% sits in the top ten. The data are from a study of blood T cell repertoires in COVID-19. Overall study: Sample material is recorded as cDNA or gDNA derived from T cells, B-cell-depleted T cells, or PBMCs.

All enrollees were roughly 18 to 100 years old and from approximately 25 US areas. Self-reported history from a screening survey and questionnaire set each donor's cohort. Either two negative PCRs, clearance, or symptom resolution qualified Cohort 3 donors as recovered. Sequencing used PBMCs or T cells enriched from blood (not recorded which). This receptor was obtained from a man aged 55 to 70 who had recovered from COVID-19.

CDR3 DNA sequence: TGTGCCAGCAGCTTGGGTGGGGGGACAGGGGTCAATCAGCCCCAGCATTTT. It encodes CASSLGGGTGVNQPQHF. The J gene is TRBJ1-5, the V gene TRBV5-4; 10 bases align to TRBD1. The CDR3 runs to 17 residues. CDR1 is SGHNT, CDR2 YYREEE, per germline (reference sequence). V dropped 0 bases and J dropped 3; count of bases not matched to a gene: 6.